This T cell receptor (beta chain) came from a study of early T cells in non-severe SARS-CoV-2 infection. Study-wide context: The chains were unpaired, and the sequenced material was bulk RNA from unsorted whole blood. Whole-study results and caveats: VDJdb matching skewed toward anti-spike CD8 responses, missing private and CD4 specificities.

This clonotype was seen ten or more times. Its matching antigen is unknown. Researchers tagged individual cDNA molecules with unique molecular identifiers. MiXCR was run by TCRdb on the 5' RACE reads, yielding one entry per CDR3 protein. The data show 20,000 to 30,000 distinct CDR3 sequences, 4% to 4.5% seen once. Per germline, CDR1 SGHAT and CDR2 FQNNGV. The junction had 7 bases not matched to a gene; V was cut back by 4 bases and J by 5 bases. CDR3 size: 15 residues. The sample consisted of whole blood. The V call is TRBV11-2, the J call TRBJ2-5, with 10 positions matching TRBD1. This TCR derives from an adult who was a healthcare worker with PCR-confirmed SARS-CoV-2 infection or an uninfected control (not recorded which). CDR3 sequence (DNA): TGTGCCAGCAGCTACCGGGACAGGGGAGCGGAGACCCAGTACTTC. Its translation: CASSYRDRGAETQYF.